The source of this T cell receptor (beta chain) is a study of Graves' ophthalmopathy and Graves' hyperthyroidism. Study as a whole: The study drew peripheral blood at initial diagnosis, before any treatment.

Scientists amplified the TCR beta CDR3 regions from RNA transcripts. In the first round, RT-PCR was carried out with HTBI primers, and a multiplex PCR formed the second round. MiXCR, run by TCRdb on the multiplex PCR reads, gives a single entry per CDR3 protein. This repertoire shows about 340,000 distinct CDR3 sequences, about a sixth found once; its top ten account for 12%. This clonotype was seen repeatedly, ten times or more. Those donors who had ophthalmopathy presented with moderate-to-severe activity, a CAS of ≥3, a NOSPECS of ≥4 and a duration under 3 months. Patients with other autoimmune diseases, uncontrolled infections, pregnancy or lactation were excluded. Sampling over 7.5 ml of fresh peripheral blood provided the PBMCs. The CDR3 loop spans 16 amino acids. Germline assignment: CDR1 MNHEY and CDR2 SVGEGT. The trim removed 6 bases at V and 4 bases at J, leaving 15 bases unmatched.

The clonotype originates from an adult man with Graves' ophthalmopathy. The chain has TRBV6-2 or TRBV6-3 and TRBJ2-7; 7 nucleotides agree with TRBD1. Sequenced material: peripheral blood. For the CDR3, the DNA is TGTGCCAGCAGAGATCGACCCACAGGGGTAAAATACGAGCAGTACTTC. It codes for CASRDRPTGVKYEQYF.